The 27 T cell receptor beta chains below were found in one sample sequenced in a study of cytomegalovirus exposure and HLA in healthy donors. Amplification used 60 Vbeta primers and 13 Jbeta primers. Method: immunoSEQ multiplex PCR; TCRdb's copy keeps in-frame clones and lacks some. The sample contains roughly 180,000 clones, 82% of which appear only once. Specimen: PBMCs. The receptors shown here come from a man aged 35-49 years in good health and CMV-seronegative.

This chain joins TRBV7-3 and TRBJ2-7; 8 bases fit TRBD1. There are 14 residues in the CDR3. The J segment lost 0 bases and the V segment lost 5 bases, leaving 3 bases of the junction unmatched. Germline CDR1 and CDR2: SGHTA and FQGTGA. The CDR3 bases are TGTGCCAGCAGCCGGACAGGGTACTCCTACGAGCAGTACTTC. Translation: CASSRTGYSYEQYF.

As DNA, the CDR3 is TGTGCCAGCAGCCAAGATATACTAGCGGGGGGCAGCACAGATACGCAGTATTTT. This translates into CASSQDILAGGSTDTQYF. The genes are TRBV4-2 and TRBJ2-3, with 12 bases that match TRBD2. The V gene end was trimmed by 0 bases and the J gene end by 0 bases; junction bases not matched to a gene: 4. This CDR3 is built from 18 residues. In germline, CDR1 is LGHNA, CDR2 YNFKEQ.

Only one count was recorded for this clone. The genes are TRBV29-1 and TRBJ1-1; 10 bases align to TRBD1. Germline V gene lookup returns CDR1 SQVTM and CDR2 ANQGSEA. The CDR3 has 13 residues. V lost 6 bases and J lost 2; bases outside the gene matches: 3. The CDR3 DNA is TGCAGCGTAGGGACAGGGGTTAACACTGAAGCTTTCTTT. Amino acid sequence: CSVGTGVNTEAFF.

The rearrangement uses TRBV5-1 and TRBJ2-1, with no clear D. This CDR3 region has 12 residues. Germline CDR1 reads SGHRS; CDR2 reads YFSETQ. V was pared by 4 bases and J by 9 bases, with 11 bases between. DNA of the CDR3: TGCGCCAGCAGCCAAAACTCCGGTGAGCAGTTCTTC. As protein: CASSQNSGEQFF.

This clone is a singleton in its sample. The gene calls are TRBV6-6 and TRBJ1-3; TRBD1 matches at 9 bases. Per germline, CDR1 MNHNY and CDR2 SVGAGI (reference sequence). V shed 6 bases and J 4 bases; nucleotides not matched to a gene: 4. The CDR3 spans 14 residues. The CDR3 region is CASRPQGAGNTIYF. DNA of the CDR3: TGTGCCAGCAGACCACAGGGGGCAGGAAACACCATATATTTT.

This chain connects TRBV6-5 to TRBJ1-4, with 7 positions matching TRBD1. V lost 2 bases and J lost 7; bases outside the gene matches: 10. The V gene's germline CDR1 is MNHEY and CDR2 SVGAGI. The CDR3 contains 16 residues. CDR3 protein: CASSYRGGAIAEKLFF. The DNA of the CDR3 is TGTGCCAGCAGTTACCGAGGGGGCGCTATTGCTGAAAAACTGTTTTTT.

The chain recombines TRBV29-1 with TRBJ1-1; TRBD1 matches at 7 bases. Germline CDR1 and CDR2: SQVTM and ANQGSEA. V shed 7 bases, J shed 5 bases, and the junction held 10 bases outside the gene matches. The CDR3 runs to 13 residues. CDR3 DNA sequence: TGCAGCGCGTCGGAAGGGGGCGGGACTGAAGCTTTCTTT. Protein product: CSASEGGGTEAFF.

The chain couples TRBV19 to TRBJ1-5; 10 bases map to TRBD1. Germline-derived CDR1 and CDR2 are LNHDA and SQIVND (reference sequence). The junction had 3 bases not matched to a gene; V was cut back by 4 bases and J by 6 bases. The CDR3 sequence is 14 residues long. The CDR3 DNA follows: TGTGCCAGTAGTACCGACAGGGGGCTTCAGCCCCAGCATTTT. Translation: CASSTDRGLQPQHF.

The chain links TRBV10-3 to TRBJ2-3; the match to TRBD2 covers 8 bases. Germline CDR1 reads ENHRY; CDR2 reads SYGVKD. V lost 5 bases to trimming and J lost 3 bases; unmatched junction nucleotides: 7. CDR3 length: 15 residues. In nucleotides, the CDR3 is TGTGCCATCAGTTCCACGGGGGGGCCAACAGATACGCAGTATTTT. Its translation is CAISSTGGPTDTQYF.

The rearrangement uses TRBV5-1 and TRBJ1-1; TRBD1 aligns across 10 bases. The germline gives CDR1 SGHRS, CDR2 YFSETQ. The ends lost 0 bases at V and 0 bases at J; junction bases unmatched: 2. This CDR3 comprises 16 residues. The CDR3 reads CASSLGQGAMNTEAFF. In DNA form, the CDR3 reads TGCGCCAGCAGCTTGGGACAGGGGGCGATGAACACTGAAGCTTTCTTT.

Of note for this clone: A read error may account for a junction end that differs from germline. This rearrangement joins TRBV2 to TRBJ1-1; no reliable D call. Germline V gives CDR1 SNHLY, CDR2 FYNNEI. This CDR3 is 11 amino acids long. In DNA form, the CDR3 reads TGTGCCAGCAGTGAAAGGAAGGAGAGACTCTTT. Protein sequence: CASSERKERLF.

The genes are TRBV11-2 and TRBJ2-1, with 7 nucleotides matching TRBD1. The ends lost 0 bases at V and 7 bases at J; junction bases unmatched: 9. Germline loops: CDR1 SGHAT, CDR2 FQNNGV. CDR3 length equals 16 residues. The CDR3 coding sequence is TGTGCCAGCAGCTTAGATCGAGACAGGGTATCGAATGAGCAGTTCTTC. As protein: CASSLDRDRVSNEQFF.

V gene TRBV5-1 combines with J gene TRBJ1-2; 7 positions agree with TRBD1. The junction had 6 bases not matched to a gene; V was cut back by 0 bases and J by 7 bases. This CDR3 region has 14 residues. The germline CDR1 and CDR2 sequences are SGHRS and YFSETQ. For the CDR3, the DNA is TGCGCCAGCAGCTTGGATCAGGGGGGACGTGGCTACACCTTC. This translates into CASSLDQGGRGYTF.

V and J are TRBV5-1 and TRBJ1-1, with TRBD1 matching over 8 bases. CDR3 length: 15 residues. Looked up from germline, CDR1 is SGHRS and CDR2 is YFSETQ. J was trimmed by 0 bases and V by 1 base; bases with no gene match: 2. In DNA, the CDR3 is TGCGCCAGCAGCTTGCGACAGGGGATGAACACTGAAGCTTTCTTT. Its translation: CASSLRQGMNTEAFF.

The CDR3 DNA sequence: TGTGCCAGCAGCCCATTACGGGGGGACAGGGGAGAGACCCAGTACTTC. As protein: CASSPLRGDRGETQYF. The J gene is TRBJ2-5, the V gene TRBV7-9, with 10 bases matching TRBD1. Trimming at V came to 5 bases and at J to 4 bases, leaving 10 bases not matched to a gene. Germline V CDR1 and CDR2: SEHNR, FQNEAQ (reference sequence). The CDR3 sequence is 16 residues long.

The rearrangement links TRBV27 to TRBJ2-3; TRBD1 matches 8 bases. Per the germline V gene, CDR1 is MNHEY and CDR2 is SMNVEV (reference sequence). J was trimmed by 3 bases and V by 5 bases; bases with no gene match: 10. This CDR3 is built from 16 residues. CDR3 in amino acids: CASSPGPGGITDTQYF. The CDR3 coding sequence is TGTGCCAGCAGTCCAGGACCAGGGGGCATTACAGATACGCAGTATTTT.

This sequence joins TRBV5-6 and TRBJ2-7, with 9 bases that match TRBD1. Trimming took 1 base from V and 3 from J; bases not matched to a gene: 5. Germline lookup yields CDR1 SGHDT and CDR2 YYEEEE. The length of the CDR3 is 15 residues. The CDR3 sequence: CASSLSGTGIYEQYF. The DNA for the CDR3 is TGTGCCAGCAGCTTGTCCGGGACAGGGATCTACGAGCAGTACTTC. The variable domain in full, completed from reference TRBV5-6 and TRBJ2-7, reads DAGVTQSPTHLIKTRGQQVTLRCSPKSGHDTVSWYQQALGQGPQFIFQYYEEEERQRGNFPDRFSGHQFPNYSSELNVNALLLGDSALYLCASSLSGTGIYEQYFGPGTRLTVT.

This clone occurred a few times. CDR3 in amino acids: CASSPPGTGFYEQYF. CDR3 bases: TGTGCCAGCTCACCCCCCGGGACAGGTTTTTACGAGCAGTACTTC. This sequence joins TRBV18 and TRBJ2-7; 8 bases align to TRBD1. The ends lost 3 bases at V and 4 bases at J; junction bases unmatched: 8. The germline V gene has CDR1 KGHSH and CDR2 LQKENI. The CDR3 runs to 15 residues.

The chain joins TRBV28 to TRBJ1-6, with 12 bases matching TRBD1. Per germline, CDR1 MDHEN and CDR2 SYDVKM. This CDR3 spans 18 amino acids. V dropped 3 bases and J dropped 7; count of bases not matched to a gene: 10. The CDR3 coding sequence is TGTGCCAGCAGTTTGTGGGACAGGGGGCAGGCGGGGAATTCACCCCTCCACTTT. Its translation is CASSLWDRGQAGNSPLHF.

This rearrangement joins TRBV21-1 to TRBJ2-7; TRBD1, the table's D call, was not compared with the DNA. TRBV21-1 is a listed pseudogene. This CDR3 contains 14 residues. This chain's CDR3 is CASSNYSGLSEQYF. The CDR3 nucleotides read TGTGCCAGCAGCAATTATTCTGGGCTGTCCGAGCAGTACTTC.

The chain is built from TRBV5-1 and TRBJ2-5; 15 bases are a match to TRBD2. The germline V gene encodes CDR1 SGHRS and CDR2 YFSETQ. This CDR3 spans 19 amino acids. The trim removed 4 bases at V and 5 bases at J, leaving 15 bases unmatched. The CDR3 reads CASSPGLAGGPRLGETQYF. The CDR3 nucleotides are TGCGCCAGCAGCCCCGGACTAGCGGGGGGGCCGCGTTTAGGGGAGACCCAGTACTTC.

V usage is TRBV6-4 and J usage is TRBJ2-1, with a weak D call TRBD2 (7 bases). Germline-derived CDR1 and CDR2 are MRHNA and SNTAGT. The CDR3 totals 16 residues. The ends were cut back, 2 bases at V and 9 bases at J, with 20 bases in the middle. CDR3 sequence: CASSDGGGSPPGEQFF. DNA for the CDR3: TGTGCCAGCAGTGACGGGGGCGGGAGTCCCCCCGGTGAGCAGTTCTTC.

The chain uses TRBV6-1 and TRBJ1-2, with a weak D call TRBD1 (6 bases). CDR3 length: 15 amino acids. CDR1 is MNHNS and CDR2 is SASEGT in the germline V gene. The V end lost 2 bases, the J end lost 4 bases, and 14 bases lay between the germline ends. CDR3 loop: CASSERWGGIYGYTF. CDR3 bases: TGTGCCAGCAGTGAACGGTGGGGGGGCATCTATGGCTACACCTTC.

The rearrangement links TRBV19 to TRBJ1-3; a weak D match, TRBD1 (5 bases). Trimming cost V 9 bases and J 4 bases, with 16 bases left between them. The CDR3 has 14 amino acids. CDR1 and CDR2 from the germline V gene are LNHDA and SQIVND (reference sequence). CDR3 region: CASRPPRAGNTIYF. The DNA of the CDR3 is TGTGCCAGCCGGCCCCCCAGGGCCGGAAACACCATATATTTT.

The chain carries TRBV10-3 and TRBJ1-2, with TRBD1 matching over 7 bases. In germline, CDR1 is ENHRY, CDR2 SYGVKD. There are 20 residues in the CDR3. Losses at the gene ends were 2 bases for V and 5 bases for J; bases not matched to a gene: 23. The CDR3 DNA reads TGTGCCATCAGTGAGAAGGAAGGCCGGGACAGTATCGTTGTCGGGTATGGCTACACCTTC. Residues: CAISEKEGRDSIVVGYGYTF.

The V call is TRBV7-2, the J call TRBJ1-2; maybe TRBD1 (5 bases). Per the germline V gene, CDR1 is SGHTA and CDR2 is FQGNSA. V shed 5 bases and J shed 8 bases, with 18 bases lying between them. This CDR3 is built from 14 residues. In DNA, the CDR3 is TGTGCCAGCAGCATTGACAGAATGGCCCGCGGCTACACCTTC. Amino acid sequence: CASSIDRMARGYTF.

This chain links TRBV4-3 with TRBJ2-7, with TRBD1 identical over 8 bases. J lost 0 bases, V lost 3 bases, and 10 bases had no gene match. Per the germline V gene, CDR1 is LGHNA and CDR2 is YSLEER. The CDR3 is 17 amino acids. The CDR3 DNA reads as TGCGCCAGCAGCCAGCAAACCGGGACAGGTTTCTCCTACGAGCAGTACTTC. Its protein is CASSQQTGTGFSYEQYF.